This T cell receptor (beta chain) came from a study of T-cell reconstitution after alpha-beta-depleted transplantation in children (TCRdb year 2016). In the study overall: The study quantitatively tracked T-cell immune reconstitution after TCRalphabeta/CD19-depleted allogeneic hematopoietic cell transplantation in children using TCR repertoire profiling.

The protocol used for the library was PCR. The sample was run on an Illumina HiSeq 2500. TCR libraries were prepared with molecular barcoding, using unique molecular identifiers to normalize TCRbeta repertoire quantification. TCRdb took the public reads, trimmed them with fastp at Q25, ran MiXCR for clone calling and kept in-frame beta chains. Rows are combined by CDR3 protein, so each entry shows the most common genes and DNA. The sample data list hundreds of thousands of distinct CDR3 sequences, and roughly 10% of these were observed just once. Around 6.2% of the sample is taken by the ten largest. This clonotype has only a few counts. The antigen it recognizes is unknown. The input lacks base qualities; no much larger clone sits a single base away. From the cysteine up to the phenylalanine, the CDR3 has a length of 16 residues. Only the CDR3 portion is preserved as DNA: 48 bases, with reading frame beginning at the first base. The junction shows trimming of 3 bases on V and 0 bases on J, and the gene matches do not reach 2 bases of it. Based on the germline V gene, the CDR1 and CDR2 sequences are ENHRY and SYGVKD.

Here the chain combines TRBV10-3 and TRBJ2-1, and TRBD2 aligns with 10 junction nucleotides. The specimen comprised PBMCs from the stem cell graft donor, sampled from the stem cell graft. The sequence derives from a human donor who donated a stem cell graft to a child with acute lymphoblastic leukemia. DNA sequence: TGTGCCATCAGTGATACTAGCGGGGCCTCCTACAATGAGCAGTTCTTC. Its amino acids are CAISDTSGASYNEQFF.